This T cell receptor (beta chain) was recorded in a study of T-cell reconstitution after alpha-beta-depleted transplantation in children. Overall study results and limits: At day 60, the high TCRbeta diversity found in some patients originated from recipient T cells and thymic progenitors that had survived.

A library of TCRbeta sequences, prepared with unique molecular identifiers, was generated. Each CDR3 protein gets one entry after TCRdb re-called the PCR reads with MiXCR. The sample records 200,000 to 300,000 distinct CDR3 sequences, around 25% being singletons. CDR3 length: 10 amino acids. V dropped 5 bases and J dropped 2 bases, with 4 bases sitting between them. Germline V gives CDR1 SQVTM, CDR2 ANQGSEA. This clonotype was recorded at least ten times. Antigen unknown. This clonotype was obtained from a girl aged 2 to 10 with Fanconi anemia, due to receive a stem cell transplant. The chain couples TRBV29-1 to TRBJ2-7, with D unresolved. Material: PBMCs, obtained before TCRalphabeta/CD19-depleted stem cell transplant. CDR3 nucleotides: TGCAGCGTTAAGACCTACGAGCAGTACTTC. The encoded protein is CSVKTYEQYF.